The 27 T cell receptor beta chains below all came from one sample that was sequenced in a study of cytomegalovirus exposure and HLA in healthy donors. A multiplex PCR was run with 60 Vbeta primers and 13 Jbeta primers. Here immunoSEQ multiplex PCR was the method, and the copy in TCRdb shows in-frame clones only, minus some. The table shows 180,000 or so clones, with over 75% occurring only once. The sample was PBMCs. These receptors all come from a man aged 18 to 30 in good health and CMV-seropositive.

About this clone itself: Within the sample, other DNA sequences also encode this same CDR3. This sequence joins TRBV2 and TRBJ2-5; 7 positions agree with TRBD1. From germline, CDR1 is SNHLY and CDR2 FYNNEI. This CDR3 region has 14 residues. The trim removed 4 bases at V and 1 base at J, leaving 3 bases unmatched. CDR3 bases: TGTGCCAGCAGTGTACAGGGGCCCCAAGAGACCCAGTACTTC. Amino acid sequence: CASSVQGPQETQYF.

The table lists this clone with a few counts. The chain employs TRBV4-1 and TRBJ1-4; perhaps TRBD1 as D (5 bases). Germline-derived CDR1 and CDR2 are MGHRA and YSYEKL. The CDR3 is 15 residues long. V gave up 0 bases and J gave up 7 bases, with 12 bases separating them. The CDR3 sequence is CASSQDIAGFEKLFF. The CDR3 coding sequence is TGCGCCAGCAGCCAAGATATAGCAGGGTTTGAAAAACTGTTTTTT.

The chain joins TRBV7-8 to TRBJ1-1; D gene unclear. The CDR3 totals 16 residues. Germline CDR1 is SGHVS and CDR2 is FQNEAQ. Trimming pared 5 bases from V and 4 bases from J, leaving 20 bases between. The CDR3 DNA reads as TGTGCCAGCAGCCCACCTTCCTCCCCCCCCGGCACTGAAGCTTTCTTT. Protein product: CASSPPSSPPGTEAFF.

V gene TRBV6-5 combines with J gene TRBJ2-3, with 8 bases matching TRBD2. The CDR3 is 14 amino acids. The germline V gene has CDR1 MNHEY and CDR2 SVGAGI. The junction had 8 bases not matched to a gene; V was cut back by 6 bases and J by 6 bases. The chain's CDR3 is CASRMRGAGDTQYF. The CDR3 DNA sequence: TGTGCCAGCAGAATGCGGGGGGCCGGGGATACGCAGTATTTT.

V is TRBV25-1 and J is TRBJ1-2; D unclear. This CDR3 region has 14 residues. Germline V gives CDR1 MGHDK, CDR2 SYGVNS. V lost 2 bases to trimming and J lost 4 bases, with 11 bases between them. CDR3 in amino acids: CASSEVWAGYGYTF. The CDR3 DNA reads TGTGCCAGCAGTGAAGTGTGGGCCGGCTATGGCTACACCTTC.

This chain uses TRBV30 with TRBJ2-7, with a tentative D call TRBD1 (5 bases). From germline, CDR1 is GTSNPN and CDR2 SVGIG (reference sequence). The CDR3 sequence is 15 residues long. V lost 0 bases to trimming and J lost 2 bases, with 14 bases between them. The CDR3 reads CAWSVQGGPPYEQYF. The CDR3 DNA follows: TGTGCCTGGAGTGTTCAGGGCGGCCCTCCCTACGAGCAGTACTTC.

The V and J genes are TRBV4-3 and TRBJ1-4; 8 bases agree with TRBD1. V trimming: 2 bases; J trimming: 5 bases; junction bases outside the gene matches: 4. The CDR3 loop spans 15 amino acids. CDR1 is LGHNA and CDR2 is YSLEER in the germline V gene. For the CDR3, the DNA is TGCGCCAGCAGCCAACGGAGGACAGGGAATGAAAAACTGTTTTTT. It translates to CASSQRRTGNEKLFF.

CDR3 DNA sequence: TGTGCTAGTGGTGGCCGGGACATATACAATCAGCCCCAGCATTTT. It is translated as CASGGRDIYNQPQHF. J is TRBJ1-5 and V is TRBV12-5; D is possibly TRBD1 (6 bases). Germline CDR1 is LGHNT and CDR2 is FRNRAP. V gave up 5 bases and J gave up 3 bases, with 14 bases separating them. This CDR3 spans 15 amino acids.

The genes are TRBV27 and TRBJ2-2; tentative D call: TRBD2 (5 bases). Germline V gene sequence: CDR1 MNHEY, CDR2 SMNVEV (reference sequence). Trimming shortened V by 6 bases and J by 8 bases, and 19 bases separated the two germline ends. The CDR3 has 15 amino acids. The chain's CDR3 is CASSVYESPGGELFF. CDR3 coding DNA: TGTGCCAGCAGCGTTTACGAGTCCCCGGGAGGGGAGCTGTTTTTT.

Only one count was recorded for this clone. The chain recombines TRBV11-2 with TRBJ2-7, with 14 bases identical to TRBD2. This CDR3 has 17 amino acids. Unmatched junction bases numbered 9, after V lost 4 bases and J lost 4 bases. Germline V gene sequence: CDR1 SGHAT, CDR2 FQNNGV. The CDR3 DNA sequence: TGTGCCAGCAGCTCGATACTGACTAGCGGGGGGGCATACGAGCAGTACTTC. Its protein product is CASSSILTSGGAYEQYF.

V usage is TRBV30 and J usage is TRBJ1-4, with 8 bases identical to TRBD1. This CDR3 comprises 15 residues. J lost 7 bases, V lost 2 bases, and 9 bases had no gene match. Per germline, CDR1 GTSNPN and CDR2 SVGIG (reference sequence). DNA for the CDR3: TGTGCCTGGAGTAGAACCGGGACAGGTGTTGAAAAACTGTTTTTT. Protein: CAWSRTGTGVEKLFF.

The V call is TRBV28, the J call TRBJ2-7; tentatively, D is TRBD2 (5 bases). V lost 6 bases and J 2 bases, leaving 14 bases between the germline ends. Per germline, CDR1 MDHEN and CDR2 SYDVKM. This CDR3 contains 14 residues. The CDR3 loop reads CASRRPAGTYEQYF. Written as DNA, the CDR3 is TGTGCCAGCAGGAGGCCAGCCGGGACCTACGAGCAGTACTTC.

This chain uses TRBV6-6 with TRBJ2-7; no reliable D call. V lost 5 bases to trimming and J lost 5 bases, with 16 bases between them. The CDR3 covers 14 residues. Per the germline V gene, CDR1 is MNHNY and CDR2 is SVGAGI (reference sequence). In nucleotides, the CDR3 is TGTGCCAGCAGTCCTACTTTTGTCCTAAACGAGCAGTACTTC. Its protein product is CASSPTFVLNEQYF.

This chain's CDR3 is CASSQGRDRISYNSPLHF. The CDR3 nucleotides read TGTGCCAGCAGCCAAGGCAGGGACAGGATCTCCTATAATTCACCCCTCCACTTT. The chain couples TRBV14 to TRBJ1-6, with TRBD1 identical over 8 bases. The CDR3 consists of 18 residues. V shed 1 base and J 0 bases; nucleotides not matched to a gene: 5. Germline values: CDR1 SGHDN, CDR2 FVKESK.

The chain combines TRBV10-3 with TRBJ2-3, with a tentative D call TRBD1 (6 bases). Looked up from germline, CDR1 is ENHRY and CDR2 is SYGVKD. CDR3 length: 13 residues. Between the trimmed V and J ends, which lost 8 bases and 6 bases, there was a span of 15 bases. CDR3 nucleotides: TGTGCCATCTCCCAACAGGGTTCGGATACGCAGTATTTT. Protein: CAISQQGSDTQYF.

This clone was observed a single time. The genes are TRBV30 and TRBJ2-3; TRBD2 matches 12 bases. The germline CDR1 and CDR2 sequences are GTSNPN and SVGIG (reference sequence). The CDR3 is 16 amino acids. V trimming: 4 bases; J trimming: 0 bases; junction bases outside the gene matches: 5. The CDR3 DNA is TGTGCCTGGAATGGACTAGCGGGGACTAGCACAGATACGCAGTATTTT. This encodes CAWNGLAGTSTDTQYF. The whole variable domain, remainder taken from reference TRBV30 and TRBJ2-3, is SQTIHQWPATLVQPVGSPLSLECTVEGTSNPNLYWYRQAAGRGLQLLFYSVGIGQISSEVPQNLSASRPQDRQFILSSKKLLLSDSGFYLCAWNGLAGTSTDTQYFGPGTRLTVL.

The sample holds a few counts of this clone. V is TRBV6-1 and J is TRBJ1-3; TRBD1 might be the D (6 bases). Looked up from germline, CDR1 is MNHNS and CDR2 is SASEGT. V dropped 4 bases and J dropped 8 bases, with 12 bases sitting between them. The CDR3 runs 13 residues. The CDR3 sequence: CASSASRGDTIYF. CDR3 nucleotide sequence: TGTGCCAGCAGTGCTAGCAGGGGAGACACCATATATTTT.

The chain carries TRBV19 and TRBJ2-1, with 10 positions matching TRBD1. Germline V lookup: CDR1 LNHDA, CDR2 SQIVND (reference sequence). The junction had 9 bases not matched to a gene; V was cut back by 7 bases and J by 6 bases. CDR3 length: 15 amino acids. Here the CDR3 reads CASTLGQGGTNEQFF. In nucleotides, the CDR3 is TGTGCCAGTACCCTAGGACAGGGGGGTACCAATGAGCAGTTCTTC.

The chain has TRBV15 and TRBJ2-5; D ambiguous. V was cut by 0 bases and J by 5 bases, with 19 bases left in between. This CDR3 comprises 17 residues. Per the germline V gene, CDR1 is LNHNV and CDR2 is YYDKDF (reference sequence). CDR3 region: CATSRDSFDLAWETQYF. In DNA form, the CDR3 reads TGTGCCACCAGCAGAGATTCGTTCGATTTGGCTTGGGAGACCCAGTACTTC. The full variable domain, in which reference TRBV15 and TRBJ2-5 provide the parts outside the CDR3, is DAMVIQNPRYQVTQFGKPVTLSCSQTLNHNVMYWYQQKSSQAPKLLFHYYDKDFNNEADTPDNFQSRRPNTSFCFLDIRSPGLGDTAMYLCATSRDSFDLAWETQYFGPGTRLLVL.

The rearrangement links TRBV2 to TRBJ1-6; 12 bases line up with TRBD1. The V and J ends lost 11 bases and 8 bases, in that order; junction bases with no gene match: 16. Germline-derived CDR1 and CDR2 are SNHLY and FYNNEI. The CDR3 has 17 residues. The CDR3 region has the DNA TGTGCCGGCACCGGGACAGGGGGCAAATTGTGGGATTCACCCCTCCACTTT. Translating gives CAGTGTGGKLWDSPLHF.

The chain links TRBV27 to TRBJ1-1; D unclear. The germline gives CDR1 MNHEY, CDR2 SMNVEV (reference sequence). Trimming shortened V by 0 bases and J by 1 base, and 9 bases separated the two germline ends. The CDR3 contains 15 residues. The chain's CDR3 is CASSLSRGGNTEAFF. Here the CDR3 DNA reads TGTGCCAGCAGTTTATCGCGGGGTGGGAACACTGAAGCTTTCTTT.

The V gene is TRBV5-1, the J gene TRBJ1-1; possible D gene TRBD1, 5 bases. The CDR3 extends over 13 amino acids. The V gene lost 4 bases and the J gene lost 4 bases, with 11 bases spanning the gap. Germline V CDR1 and CDR2: SGHRS, YFSETQ. The CDR3 spells CASSRAGGTEAFF. Here the CDR3 DNA reads TGCGCCAGCAGCCGAGCCGGGGGCACTGAAGCTTTCTTT.

The V call is TRBV7-2, the J call TRBJ1-2; D is uncertain. Trimming removed 5 bases from V and 6 bases from J, with 13 bases in between. There are 13 residues in the CDR3. Per germline, CDR1 SGHTA and CDR2 FQGNSA. As DNA, the CDR3 is TGTGCCAGCAGCACTAGACGGCCAAATGGCTACACCTTC. Protein: CASSTRRPNGYTF.

The rearrangement uses TRBV29-1 and TRBJ2-7; TRBD2 might be the D (6 bases). The V gene lost 7 bases and the J gene lost 4 bases, with 11 bases spanning the gap. The CDR3 loop spans 11 amino acids. Germline CDR1 and CDR2: SQVTM and ANQGSEA. In DNA, the CDR3 is TGCAGCGGGGAGGTAGGATACGAGCAGTACTTC. Protein sequence: CSGEVGYEQYF.

The rearrangement links TRBV21-1 to TRBJ1-2; the table's D call of TRBD1 was not tested on the DNA. TRBV21-1 is designated a pseudogene. This CDR3 contains 15 residues. The CDR3 reads CASSSGQGSYYGYTF. In nucleotides, the CDR3 is TGTGCCAGCAGCAGCGGACAGGGGAGTTACTATGGCTACACCTTC.

This clone was picked up one time. The chain uses TRBV2 and TRBJ2-7; D unresolved. The CDR3 runs to 13 residues. Deletions cut 4 bases from V and 4 bases from J, with 11 bases between. Looked up from germline, CDR1 is SNHLY and CDR2 is FYNNEI. In DNA, the CDR3 is TGTGCCAGCAGTGGCCGGCGGCAGTACGAGCAGTACTTC. Protein sequence: CASSGRRQYEQYF.

In this sample, this clone turned up a few times. This chain joins TRBV2 and TRBJ2-6; possible D gene TRBD1, 6 bases. The CDR3 totals 15 residues. The germline V gene has CDR1 SNHLY and CDR2 FYNNEI. The V gene lost 7 bases and the J gene lost 1 base, with 11 bases spanning the gap. CDR3: CASTITGSGANVLTF. CDR3 nucleotides: TGTGCCAGCACTATTACAGGGTCTGGGGCCAACGTCCTGACTTTC.